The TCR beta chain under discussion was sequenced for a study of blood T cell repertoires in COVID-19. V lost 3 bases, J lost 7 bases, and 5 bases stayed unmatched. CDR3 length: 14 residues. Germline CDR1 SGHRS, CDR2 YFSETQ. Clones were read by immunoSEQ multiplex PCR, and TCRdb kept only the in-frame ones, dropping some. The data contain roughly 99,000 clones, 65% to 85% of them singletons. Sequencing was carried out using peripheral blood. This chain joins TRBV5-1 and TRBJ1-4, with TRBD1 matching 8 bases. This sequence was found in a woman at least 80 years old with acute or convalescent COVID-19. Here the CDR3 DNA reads TGCGCCAGCAGCTCGGGACAGGAAACTGAAAAACTGTTTTTT. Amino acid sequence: CASSSGQETEKLFF.